This is a list of T cell receptor beta chains from one sample in a study of blood T cell repertoires in COVID-19. Profiling relied on immunoSEQ multiplex PCR, and the TCRdb table lists in-frame clones only, not all of them. The data hold about 83,000 clones, with around nine tenths observed a single time. What was sequenced was peripheral blood. These receptors were obtained from a man between 60 and 75 years old with acute or convalescent COVID-19. Both conserved end residues are part of each CDR3. A D gene is named only where the DNA matches it firmly. For some rows the clone size is stated as once, few or many, or as a class when expanded; others skip it.

d_gene	v_gene	j_gene	abundance	CDR3aa	CDR3nt
.	TRBV4-2	TRBJ2-5	.	CASSQERVSETQYF	TGTGCCAGCAGCCAAGAGCGAGTGTCGGAGACCCAGTACTTC
TRBD2	TRBV18	TRBJ2-3	.	CASSPSRGTGGPTDTQYF	TGTGCCAGCTCACCATCCCGGGGGACGGGGGGGCCAACAGATACGCAGTATTTT
TRBD2	TRBV5-4	TRBJ2-5	.	CATRTSGGLQETQYF	TGTGCCACCAGGACTAGCGGGGGCCTGCAAGAGACCCAGTACTTC
TRBD1	TRBV27	TRBJ2-7	.	CASRPGQNSYEQYF	TGTGCCAGCAGGCCGGGACAGAACTCCTACGAGCAGTACTTC
.	TRBV6-2/TRBV6-3	TRBJ1-3	.	CASSYSDDTSREGNTIYF	TGTGCCAGCAGTTACTCCGATGACACGTCGCGGGAAGGAAACACCATATATTTT
TRBD1	TRBV7-2	TRBJ2-1	.	CASRKQGVGNEQFF	TGTGCCAGCAGGAAACAGGGGGTTGGCAATGAGCAGTTCTTC
TRBD1	TRBV20-1	TRBJ1-5	.	CSASEGTGKDQPQHF	TGCAGTGCTAGTGAGGGGACAGGGAAGGATCAGCCCCAGCATTTT
.	TRBV19	TRBJ2-7	few	CASSSRGSEQYF	TGTGCCAGTAGTAGCAGAGGTTCCGAGCAGTACTTC
TRBD2	TRBV10-3	TRBJ2-7	few	CAISESIGGRSDEQYF	TGTGCCATCAGTGAGTCAATCGGGGGGAGGTCGGACGAGCAGTACTTC
.	TRBV3-1/TRBV3-2	TRBJ1-5	.	CASSRAGSNQPQHF	TGTGCCAGCAGCCGAGCAGGGAGCAATCAGCCCCAGCATTTT
.	TRBV5-4	TRBJ1-1	.	CASSPEEEMRTEAFF	TGTGCCAGCAGCCCGGAAGAGGAGATGAGGACTGAAGCTTTCTTT
.	TRBV3-1/TRBV3-2	TRBJ1-4	.	CASSQPLTGGDEKLFF	TGTGCCAGCAGCCAACCCCTAACAGGAGGGGATGAAAAACTGTTTTTT
.	TRBV5-4	TRBJ2-6	once	CASSLDRAGANVLTF	TGTGCCAGCAGCTTGGACAGGGCTGGGGCCAACGTCCTGACTTTC
.	TRBV4-2	TRBJ1-2	.	CASSRQEGGYTF	TGTGCCAGCAGCCGTCAGGAGGGTGGCTACACCTTC
.	TRBV29-1	TRBJ2-1	once	CSVEVGGGARYYNEQFF	TGCAGCGTTGAAGTGGGGGGTGGGGCTCGGTACTACAATGAGCAGTTCTTC
TRBD1	TRBV29-1	TRBJ2-4	.	CSARDRGVGGKNIQYF	TGCAGCGCCCGGGACAGGGGTGTAGGGGGCAAAAACATTCAGTACTTC
TRBD1	TRBV14	TRBJ1-1	few	CASSRTGGTEAFF	TGTGCCAGCAGCCGAACAGGGGGGACTGAAGCTTTCTTT
.	TRBV5-8	TRBJ1-2	.	CASSLTGFYGYTF	TGTGCCAGCAGCTTGACAGGGTTCTATGGCTACACCTTC
.	TRBV3-1/TRBV3-2	TRBJ1-2	.	CASSQGTHHSGYGYTF	TGTGCCAGCAGCCAAGGGACACACCACTCGGGCTATGGCTACACCTTC
.	TRBV5-6	TRBJ2-7	.	CASSPRGEEGEQYF	TGTGCCAGCAGCCCACGTGGTGAGGAGGGCGAGCAGTACTTC
.	TRBV3-1/TRBV3-2	TRBJ2-5	.	CASSPGGGGSAQYF	TGTGCCAGCAGCCCGGGCGGCGGAGGGTCGGCCCAGTACTTC
.	TRBV13	TRBJ1-2	.	CASSSGQMTYGYTF	TGTGCCAGCAGCTCCGGACAGATGACGTATGGCTACACCTTC
.	TRBV4-2	TRBJ1-3	.	CASSQVGQGIEGNTIYF	TGTGCCAGCAGCCAAGTGGGGCAGGGGATTGAGGGAAACACCATATATTTT
TRBD1	TRBV18	TRBJ1-4	.	CASSPLDRDNEKLFF	TGTGCCAGCTCACCCTTGGACAGGGATAATGAAAAACTGTTTTTT
.	TRBV30	TRBJ2-1	.	CAWSLGATNEQFF	TGTGCCTGGAGTCTAGGGGCCACCAATGAGCAGTTCTTC
TRBD1	TRBV27	TRBJ1-6	.	CASSLSRDRVSPLHF	TGTGCCAGCAGTTTATCCCGGGACAGGGTCTCACCCCTCCACTTT
.	TRBV19	TRBJ2-7	.	CASSINLLGRTYEQYF	TGTGCCAGTAGTATCAACCTCCTGGGGCGCACCTACGAGCAGTACTTC
.	TRBV6-5	TRBJ1-1	.	CASSQPGRTEAFF	TGTGCCAGCAGTCAACCGGGGAGGACTGAAGCTTTCTTT
.	TRBV19	TRBJ1-1	.	CASSIKERTEAFF	TGTGCCAGTAGTATTAAGGAGAGGACTGAAGCTTTCTTT
.	TRBV9	TRBJ2-1	.	CASSVASTRGGYNEQFF	TGTGCCAGCAGCGTAGCTTCGACGAGAGGGGGTTACAATGAGCAGTTCTTC
.	TRBV4-3	TRBJ1-3	.	CASSQSRGGIGNTIYF	TGCGCCAGCAGCCAATCCCGCGGAGGGATCGGAAACACCATATATTTT
.	TRBV2	TRBJ2-3	.	CASSGATRIASSTDTQYF	TGTGCCAGCAGTGGAGCGACGCGAATAGCGTCTAGCACAGATACGCAGTATTTT
.	TRBV21-1	TRBJ2-2	medium-sized	CASSKGTSNENTGELFF	TGTGCCAGCAGCAAAGGGACTAGCAACGAGAACACCGGGGAGCTGTTTTTT
.	TRBV30	TRBJ2-5	.	CAQKKQGRETQYF	TGTGCCCAAAAAAAACAGGGACGAGAGACCCAGTACTTC
TRBD1	TRBV7-2	TRBJ2-3	.	CASRKIRDRGSTQYF	TGTGCCAGCAGAAAGATCCGGGACAGGGGTAGTACGCAGTATTTT
TRBD2	TRBV27	TRBJ2-3	.	CASSSPPQSGGATDTQYF	TGTGCCAGCAGTTCCCCCCCTCAGAGCGGGGGGGCTACAGATACGCAGTATTTT
TRBD1	TRBV15	TRBJ1-5	.	CATSRDLKPGTGKPQHF	TGTGCCACCAGCAGAGATCTAAAACCCGGGACAGGGAAGCCCCAGCATTTT
.	TRBV27	TRBJ2-7	once	CASSPISSGSYEQYF	TGTGCCAGCAGTCCCATTTCGTCCGGGTCCTACGAGCAGTACTTC
.	TRBV3-1/TRBV3-2	TRBJ1-2	few	CASSQDSQGHGYTF	TGTGCCAGCAGCCAAGATTCACAGGGACATGGCTACACCTTC
TRBD1	TRBV25-1	TRBJ1-4	.	CASSDYGQGGTNEKLFF	TGTGCCAGCAGTGATTATGGACAGGGGGGAACTAATGAAAAACTGTTTTTT
.	TRBV9	TRBJ2-7	.	CASSVEAASSYEQYF	TGTGCCAGCAGCGTAGAAGCGGCTAGCTCCTACGAGCAGTACTTC
TRBD2	TRBV19	TRBJ2-2	few	CASSTRGGRNTGELFF	TGTGCCAGTAGTACACGGGGGGGCCGGAACACCGGGGAGCTGTTTTTT